What follows are 14 T cell receptor beta chains derived from one specimen sequenced in a study of human T cells and chemical hapten exposure. One entry per CDR3 protein results from TCRdb running MiXCR on the RACE reads. The sample yields about 46,000 distinct CDR3 sequences, roughly 4% seen once. Time point of the sample: healthy volunteer bleed at 2 weeks. Extraction yielded total RNA from whole blood (unfractionated). Sample: whole blood. These receptors were obtained from a female donor in good health. Some clones in this sample may be carry-over from other donors' samples.

This clonotype was recorded at least ten times. V gene TRBV5-4 combines with J gene TRBJ2-1; the D gene is possibly TRBD2 (6 bases). The V end was cut by 4 bases, the J end by 3 bases, with 14 bases between. The germline CDR1 and CDR2 sequences are SGHNT and YYREEE (reference sequence). There are 15 residues in the CDR3. DNA for the CDR3: TGTGCCAGCAGCCCGCCTGGGGGGAACTACAATGAGCAGTTCTTC. As protein: CASSPPGGNYNEQFF.

This clonotype was found many times. The chain carries TRBV28 and TRBJ1-1; 10 bases are a match to TRBD1. This CDR3 spans 16 amino acids. Unmatched junction bases numbered 16, after V lost 5 bases and J lost 10 bases. Germline V gene data show CDR1 as MDHEN and CDR2 as SYDVKM. Written as DNA, the CDR3 is TGTGCCAGCAGTCCTTCGACAGGGGGCGTCCCATCCAGAGCTTTCTTT. Amino acid sequence: CASSPSTGGVPSRAFF.

This clonotype was observed many times. The CDR3 loop reads CASSIGGSYNEQFF. For the CDR3, the DNA is TGTGCCAGCAGCATCGGAGGATCCTACAATGAGCAGTTCTTC. This chain joins TRBV7-2 and TRBJ2-1; maybe TRBD2 (5 bases). The V gene's germline CDR1 is SGHTA and CDR2 FQGNSA. This CDR3 spans 14 amino acids. The germline V and J ends were trimmed by 5 bases and 1 base, with 9 bases remaining between them.

This clonotype was seen at least ten times. This rearrangement joins TRBV28 to TRBJ2-1; no clear D gene. This CDR3 region has 14 residues. Germline CDR1 MDHEN, CDR2 SYDVKM. Between the trimmed V and J ends, which lost 7 bases and 2 bases, there was a span of 12 bases. As DNA, the CDR3 is TGTGCCAGCACAGCGTTAGGAACCTACAATGAGCAGTTCTTC. It is translated as CASTALGTYNEQFF.

This clonotype was counted ten times or more. V usage is TRBV20-1 and J usage is TRBJ2-3; possible D gene TRBD2, 6 bases. CDR1 DFQATT and CDR2 SNEGSKA come from the germline V gene (reference sequence). The CDR3 has 16 amino acids. CDR3 sequence: CSEVKEGVNWADTQYF. DNA of the CDR3: TGCAGCGAGGTAAAGGAGGGTGTGAACTGGGCAGATACGCAGTATTTT.

In its sample, this clonotype was seen many times. This chain's CDR3 is CASSLRTGSYEQYF. CDR3 in DNA: TGCGCCAGCAGCCTCCGGACAGGGAGCTACGAGCAGTACTTC. The chain couples TRBV4-1 to TRBJ2-7; 8 bases line up with TRBD1. V gave up 4 bases and J gave up 3 bases; unmatched junction bases: 5. The CDR3 has 14 amino acids. Germline-derived CDR1 and CDR2 are MGHRA and YSYEKL.

Ten or more counts support this clonotype. This chain connects TRBV10-3 to TRBJ1-1, with 9 bases matching TRBD1. The V segment lost 7 bases and the J segment 4 bases; nucleotides outside the gene matches: 7. This CDR3 has 14 amino acids. The germline V gene has CDR1 ENHRY and CDR2 SYGVKD. The CDR3 DNA is TGTGCCATCACCCAGGGACAGGGAACCACTGAAGCTTTCTTT. This encodes CAITQGQGTTEAFF.

This chain connects TRBV18 to TRBJ2-7, with D unclear. With 0 bases removed from V and 6 bases from J, the gap between germline ends came to 9 bases. The germline CDR1 and CDR2 sequences are KGHSH and LQKENI. This CDR3 region has 13 residues. CDR3 bases: TGTGCCAGCTCACCACCGGGATTAGGCGAGCAGTACTTC. Its translation is CASSPPGLGEQYF.

There are many counts of this clonotype. J is TRBJ1-3 and V is TRBV6-6; D is uncertain. The V end was cut by 6 bases, the J end by 2 bases, with 11 bases between. The CDR3 contains 14 residues. Germline CDR1 is MNHNY and CDR2 is SVGAGI (reference sequence). CDR3 protein: CASRSLVTGNTIYF. CDR3 nucleotide sequence: TGTGCCAGCAGATCACTAGTCACTGGAAACACCATATATTTT.

J is TRBJ1-1 and V is TRBV5-5; D is unresolved. V was pared by 4 bases and J by 3 bases, with 16 bases between. CDR1 is SGHKS and CDR2 is YYEKEE in the germline V gene (reference sequence). The CDR3 runs to 15 residues. CDR3 protein: CASSVEWYGYTEAFF. The CDR3 DNA follows: TGTGCCAGCAGCGTCGAATGGTACGGGTACACTGAAGCTTTCTTT.

This clonotype was counted many times. The rearrangement uses TRBV7-6 and TRBJ2-1; 9 bases agree with TRBD1. This CDR3 is built from 14 residues. The V gene end was trimmed by 2 bases and the J gene end by 6 bases; junction bases not matched to a gene: 2. The germline V gene encodes CDR1 SGHVS and CDR2 FNYEAQ. The CDR3 region has the DNA TGTGCCAGCAGCTTACGGGACAGGGCCAATGAGCAGTTCTTC. Encoded protein: CASSLRDRANEQFF.

This clonotype was seen a few times. This chain uses TRBV18 with TRBJ2-1; D might be TRBD1 (5 bases). The CDR3 is 16 amino acids. Germline V CDR1 and CDR2: KGHSH, LQKENI. V was cut by 3 bases and J by 0 bases, with 12 bases left in between. CDR3: CASSPKTESSYNEQFF. CDR3 coding DNA: TGTGCCAGCTCACCGAAGACAGAGAGCTCCTACAATGAGCAGTTCTTC.

At least ten counts were recorded for this clonotype. This CDR3 is CSAVRGAYNEQFF. The DNA for the CDR3 is TGCAGTGCTGTGAGGGGGGCATACAATGAGCAGTTCTTC. The rearrangement uses TRBV20-1 and TRBJ2-1, with D tentatively TRBD1 or TRBD2 (6 bases each). The germline V and J ends were trimmed by 5 bases and 4 bases, with 12 bases remaining between them. The CDR3 is 13 amino acids. The germline CDR1 and CDR2 sequences are DFQATT and SNEGSKA (reference sequence).

This clonotype was seen ten or more times. V is TRBV12-3 or TRBV12-4 and J is TRBJ1-6, with 9 positions matching TRBD1. The CDR3 is 15 residues long. V was clipped by 3 bases and J by 10 bases; unmatched bases: 7. In DNA form, the CDR3 reads TGTGCCAGCAGTTTGGCAGGACAGGGGATCTCACCCCTCCACTTT. This sequence encodes CASSLAGQGISPLHF.